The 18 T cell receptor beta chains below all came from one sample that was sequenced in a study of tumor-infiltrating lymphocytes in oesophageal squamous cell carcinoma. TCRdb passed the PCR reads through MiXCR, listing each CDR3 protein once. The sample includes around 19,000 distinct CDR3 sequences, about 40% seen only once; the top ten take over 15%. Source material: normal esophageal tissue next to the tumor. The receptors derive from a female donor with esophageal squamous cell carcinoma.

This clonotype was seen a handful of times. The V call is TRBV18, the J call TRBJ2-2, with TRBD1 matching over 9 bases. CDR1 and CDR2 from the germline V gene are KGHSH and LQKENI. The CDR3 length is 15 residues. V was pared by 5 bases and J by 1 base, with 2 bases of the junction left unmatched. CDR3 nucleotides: TGTGCCAGCTCAGGGGACAGGGAGAACACCGGGGAGCTGTTTTTT. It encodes CASSGDRENTGELFF. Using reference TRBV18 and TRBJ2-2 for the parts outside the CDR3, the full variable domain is NAGVMQNPRHLVRRRGQEARLRCSPMKGHSHVYWYRQLPEEGLKFMVYLQKENIIDESGMPKERFSAEFPKEGPSILRIQQVVRGDSAAYFCASSGDRENTGELFFGEGSRLTVL.

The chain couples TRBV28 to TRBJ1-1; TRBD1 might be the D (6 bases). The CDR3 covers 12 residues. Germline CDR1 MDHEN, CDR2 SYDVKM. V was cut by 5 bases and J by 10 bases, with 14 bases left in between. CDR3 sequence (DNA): TGTGCCAGCAGTCGTACAGGGTTTGTAGCTTTCTTT. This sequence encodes CASSRTGFVAFF. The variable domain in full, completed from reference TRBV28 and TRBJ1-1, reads DVKVTQSSRYLVKRTGEKVFLECVQDMDHENMFWYRQDPGLGLRLIYFSYDVKMKEKGDIPEGYSVSREKKERFSLILESASTNQTSMYLCASSRTGFVAFFGQGTRLTVV.

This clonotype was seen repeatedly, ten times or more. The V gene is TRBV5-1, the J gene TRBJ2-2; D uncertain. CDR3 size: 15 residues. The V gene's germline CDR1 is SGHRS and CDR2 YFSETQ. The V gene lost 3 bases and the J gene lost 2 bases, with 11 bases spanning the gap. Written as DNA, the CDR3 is TGCGCCAGCAGCTCAGGATCCCTTAACACCGGGGAGCTGTTTTTT. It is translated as CASSSGSLNTGELFF.

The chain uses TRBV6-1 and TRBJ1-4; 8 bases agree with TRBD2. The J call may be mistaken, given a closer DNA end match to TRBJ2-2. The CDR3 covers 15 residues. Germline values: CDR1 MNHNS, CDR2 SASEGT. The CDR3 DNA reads TGTGCCAGCAGGGCTAGCGGGCACGACACCGGGGAGCTGTTTTTT. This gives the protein CASRASGHDTGELFF.

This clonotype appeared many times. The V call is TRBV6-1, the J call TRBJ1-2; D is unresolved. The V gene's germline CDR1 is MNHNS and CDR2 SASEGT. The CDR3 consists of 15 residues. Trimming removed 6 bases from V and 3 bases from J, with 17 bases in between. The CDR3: CASSPRAGRDYGYTF. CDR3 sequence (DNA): TGTGCCAGCAGCCCTCGGGCGGGGAGAGACTATGGCTACACCTTC.

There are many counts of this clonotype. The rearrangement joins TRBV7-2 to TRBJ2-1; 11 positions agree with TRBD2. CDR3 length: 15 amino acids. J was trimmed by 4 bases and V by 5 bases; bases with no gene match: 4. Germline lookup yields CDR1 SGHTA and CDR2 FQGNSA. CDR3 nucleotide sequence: TGTGCCAGCAGCACCCGGACTAGCGGGTACAATGAGCAGTTCTTC. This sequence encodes CASSTRTSGYNEQFF.

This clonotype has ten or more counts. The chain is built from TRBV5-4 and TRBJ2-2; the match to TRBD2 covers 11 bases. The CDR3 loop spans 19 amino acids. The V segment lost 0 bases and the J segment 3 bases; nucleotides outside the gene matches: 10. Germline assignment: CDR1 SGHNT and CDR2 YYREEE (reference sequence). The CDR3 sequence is CASSLDSALAGADTGELFF. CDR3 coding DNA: TGTGCCAGCAGCTTGGATTCAGCACTAGCGGGAGCGGACACCGGGGAGCTGTTTTTT.

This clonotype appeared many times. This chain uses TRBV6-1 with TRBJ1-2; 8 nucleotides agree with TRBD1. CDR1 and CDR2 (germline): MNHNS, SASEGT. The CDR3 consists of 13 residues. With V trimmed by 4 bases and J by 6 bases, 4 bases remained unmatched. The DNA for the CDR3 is TGTGCCAGCAGTGCTCGGACAGGGAATGGCTACACCTTC. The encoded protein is CASSARTGNGYTF.

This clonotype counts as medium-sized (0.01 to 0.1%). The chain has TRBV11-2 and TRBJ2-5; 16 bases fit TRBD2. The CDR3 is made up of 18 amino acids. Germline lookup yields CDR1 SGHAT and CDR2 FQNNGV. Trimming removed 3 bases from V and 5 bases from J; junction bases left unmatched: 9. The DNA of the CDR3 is TGTGCCAGCAGCTTGGGGACTAGCGGGGGGGCATTGCAGGAGACCCAGTACTTC. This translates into CASSLGTSGGALQETQYF.

The CDR3 is CASRGTGGFYGYTF. CDR3 nucleotide sequence: TGTGCCAGCAGAGGGACAGGGGGCTTCTATGGCTACACCTTC. The V gene is TRBV6-2 or TRBV6-3, the J gene TRBJ1-2, with 12 bases that match TRBD1. CDR1 and CDR2 (germline): MNHEY, SVGEGT. J gave up 4 bases and V 6 bases, and 3 bases lay outside the gene matches. The CDR3 is 14 amino acids.

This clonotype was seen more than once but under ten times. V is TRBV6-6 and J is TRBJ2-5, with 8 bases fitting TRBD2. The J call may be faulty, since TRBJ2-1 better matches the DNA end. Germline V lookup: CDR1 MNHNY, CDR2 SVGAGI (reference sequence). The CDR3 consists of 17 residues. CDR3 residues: CASSYSPPAGVYNEQFF. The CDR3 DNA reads TGTGCCAGCAGTTACTCGCCACCAGCGGGGGTCTACAATGAGCAGTTCTTC.

The CDR3 bases are TGTGCCAGCAGGGGGGGCAGATTGAACACCGGGGAGCTGTTTTTT. Its translation: CASRGGRLNTGELFF. The chain uses TRBV6-1 and TRBJ2-2, with D possibly called TRBD1 or TRBD2 (6 bases each). The CDR3 is 15 residues long. From germline, CDR1 is MNHNS and CDR2 SASEGT. V lost 6 bases to trimming and J lost 1 base, with 12 bases between them.

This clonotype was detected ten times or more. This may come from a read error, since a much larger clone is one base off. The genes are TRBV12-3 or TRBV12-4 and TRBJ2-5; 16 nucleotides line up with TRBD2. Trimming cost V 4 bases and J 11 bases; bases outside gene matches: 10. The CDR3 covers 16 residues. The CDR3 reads CASSSGTSGGASEQYF. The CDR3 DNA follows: TGTGCCAGCAGTTCCGGGACTAGCGGGGGGGCGAGTGAGCAGTACTTC.

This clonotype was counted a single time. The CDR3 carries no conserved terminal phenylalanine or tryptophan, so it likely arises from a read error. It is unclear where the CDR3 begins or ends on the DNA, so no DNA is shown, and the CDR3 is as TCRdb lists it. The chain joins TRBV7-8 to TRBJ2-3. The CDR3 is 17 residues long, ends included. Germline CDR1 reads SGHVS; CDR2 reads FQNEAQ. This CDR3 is CASSPADTVSYGYTFGR.

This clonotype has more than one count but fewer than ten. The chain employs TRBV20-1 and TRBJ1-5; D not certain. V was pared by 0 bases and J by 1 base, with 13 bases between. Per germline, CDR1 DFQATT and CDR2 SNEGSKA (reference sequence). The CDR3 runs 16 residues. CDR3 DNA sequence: TGCAGTGCTAGAGATCTAGGCACCTCCAGCAATCAGCCCCAGCATTTT. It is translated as CSARDLGTSSNQPQHF.

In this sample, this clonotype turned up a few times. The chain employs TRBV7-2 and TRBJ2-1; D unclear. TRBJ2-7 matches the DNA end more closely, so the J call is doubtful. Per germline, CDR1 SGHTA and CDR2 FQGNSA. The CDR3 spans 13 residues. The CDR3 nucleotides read TGTGCCAGCAGCTTAGAGTTATCCTACGAGCAGTACTTC. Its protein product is CASSLELSYEQYF.

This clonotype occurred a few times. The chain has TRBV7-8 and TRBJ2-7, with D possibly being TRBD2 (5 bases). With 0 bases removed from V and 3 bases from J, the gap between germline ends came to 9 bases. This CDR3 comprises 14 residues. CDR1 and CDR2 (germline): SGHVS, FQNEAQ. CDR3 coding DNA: TGTGCCAGCAGCTTAGCGGGGAGTGTCTACGAGCAGTACTTC. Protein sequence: CASSLAGSVYEQYF. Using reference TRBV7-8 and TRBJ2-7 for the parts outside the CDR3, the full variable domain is GAGVSQSPRYKVAKRGQDVALRCDPISGHVSLFWYQQALGQGPEFLTYFQNEAQLDKSGLPSDRFFAERPEGSVSTLKIQRTQQEDSAVYLCASSLAGSVYEQYFGPGTRLTVT.

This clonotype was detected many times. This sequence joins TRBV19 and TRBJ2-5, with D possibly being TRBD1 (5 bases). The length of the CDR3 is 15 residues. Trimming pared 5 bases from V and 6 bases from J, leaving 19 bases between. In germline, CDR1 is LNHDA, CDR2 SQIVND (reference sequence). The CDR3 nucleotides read TGTGCCAGTAGTTTCTCCCGGGCCAAGGGGAAGACCCAGTACTTC. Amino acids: CASSFSRAKGKTQYF.